This T cell receptor beta chain was sequenced during a study of human T cells and chemical hapten exposure. At the level of the study: TCR yields differed between samples (mainly from small differences in pooled library volume).

In the original processing: The number of TCRs in each sample had a median of about 96,000 and spanned roughly 23,224 to 750,000. TCRdb reanalysed the 5' RACE reads using MiXCR and keeps one entry per CDR3 protein. These V and J calls originate from TCRdb's pipeline instead of the authors' own analysis. The sample holds about 140,000 distinct CDR3 sequences, around 4.1% seen once. The sample holds many counts of this clonotype. No antigen is known for it. General observations from the study: With DPC sensitization, TCRs exceeding 1 in 1000 frequency showed no change.

The CDR3 totals 14 residues. Germline V gene sequence: CDR1 DFQATT, CDR2 SNEGSKA (reference sequence). The germline V and J ends were trimmed by 5 bases and 5 bases, with 17 bases remaining between them. Total RNA was isolated from whole blood that had not been fractionated. The rearrangement uses TRBV20-1 and TRBJ2-3, with D possibly matching TRBD2 (7 bases). The TCR originated in a female donor in good health. CDR3 loop: CSAPVRGAVDTQYF. DNA for the CDR3: TGCAGTGCTCCCGTCCGGGGGGCCGTAGATACGCAGTATTTT.